These T cell receptor beta chains were read from a single sample in a study of cytomegalovirus exposure and HLA in healthy donors. Repertoires were generated with immunoSEQ multiplex PCR, while TCRdb's copy carries only in-frame clones and drops some. The table shows more than 100,000 clones, with about 70% occurring only once. Material: PBMCs. The receptors derive from a middle-aged woman in good health and CMV-seronegative. The CDR3 runs from the conserved cysteine through the conserved F or W.

J: TRBJ2-3; V: TRBV4-1; CDR3: CASSPPGGTDTQYF
J: TRBJ1-6; V: TRBV2; CDR3: CASSGTGYNSPLHF
J: TRBJ1-5; V: TRBV28; CDR3: CASSFLQGRQPQHF
J: TRBJ1-1; V: TRBV10-2; CDR3: CATGQGGVNTEAFF
J: TRBJ2-3; V: TRBV4-1; CDR3: CASSQDRELAGGGSTDTQYF
J: TRBJ2-1; V: TRBV4-3; CDR3: CASRYGEDNEQFF
J: TRBJ2-3; V: TRBV4-2; CDR3: CASTKASGLAGVLLTDTQYF
J: TRBJ1-1; V: TRBV5-1; CDR3: CASSLGAPGRGTNTEAFF
J: TRBJ2-2; V: TRBV1; CDR3: CTSSQGKFCRAERDTGELFF
J: TRBJ1-2; V: TRBV20-1; CDR3: CSARSGYGYTF
J: TRBJ1-3; V: TRBV19; CDR3: CASSSGRRNLSGNTIYF
J: TRBJ1-4; V: TRBV5-1; CDR3: CASRGQGQGEKLFF
J: TRBJ2-5; V: TRBV19; CDR3: CASRGGGETQYF
J: TRBJ2-5; V: TRBV6-5; CDR3: CASSYGGALETQYF
J: TRBJ2-2; V: TRBV5-1; CDR3: CASSLTGITGELFF
J: TRBJ1-1; V: TRBV27; CDR3: CASSPRQGWTEAFF
J: TRBJ1-2; V: TRBV6-5; CDR3: CASSYSSVIYGYTF
J: TRBJ2-4; V: TRBV10-3; CDR3: CAISESLQGRYDIQYF
J: TRBJ2-5; V: TRBV12-5; CDR3: CASGPLLTSREKETQYF
J: TRBJ1-1; V: TRBV7-2; CDR3: CASSLIPGDTEAFF
J: TRBJ1-2; V: TRBV5-4; CDR3: CASSLRQENYGYTF
J: TRBJ2-2; V: TRBV7-8; CDR3: CASSKGQNTGELFF
J: TRBJ2-2; V: TRBV18; CDR3: CASSPRTRAPNTGELFF
J: TRBJ2-1; V: TRBV6-1; CDR3: CASSLPKGQLIF
J: TRBJ1-1; V: TRBV7-3; CDR3: CASSLWTGGTNTEAFF
J: TRBJ2-3; V: TRBV4-2; CDR3: CASSQTTLSGASTDTQYF
J: TRBJ2-7; V: TRBV5-4; CDR3: CASSSDRSYEQYF
J: TRBJ2-7; V: TRBV6-1; CDR3: CASPGQSSSYEQYF
J: TRBJ1-2; V: TRBV4-3; CDR3: CASSQEQGYGYTF
J: TRBJ1-2; V: TRBV6-5; CDR3: CASSLQRNYGYTF
J: TRBJ1-1; V: TRBV27; CDR3: CASSLEQTNTEAFF
J: TRBJ1-6; V: TRBV14; CDR3: CASSRSGEKPLHF
J: TRBJ2-7; V: TRBV10-1; CDR3: CATSGSNSYEQYF
J: TRBJ2-1; V: TRBV4-2; CDR3: CASSQGPEQFF
J: TRBJ2-7; V: TRBV19; CDR3: CASSKRGGDRGCEQYF
J: TRBJ2-3; V: TRBV7-2; CDR3: CASSAGLDTQYF
J: TRBJ2-1; V: TRBV6-6; CDR3: CASMTSGGAAEQFF
J: TRBJ2-1; V: TRBV10-3; CDR3: CAIRLGLDSYNEQFF
J: TRBJ2-5; V: TRBV9; CDR3: CASSVASGPRTQYF